This T cell receptor (beta chain) comes out of a study of Ad26.COV2.S vaccination and SARS-CoV-2 variants. Study as a whole: Ad26.COV2.S arm of COV1001 included the donor. Intramuscular Ad26.COV2.S at 5x10^10 or 1x10^11 viral particles. Study-wide results and limits: Analyses of TCR breadth and depth may have underestimated total T cell responses.

Only in-frame clones appear in the TCRdb table, and some are missing; sequencing was by immunoSEQ multiplex PCR. The sample carries some 420,000 clones, 70% to 90% recorded once. The germline V gene has CDR1 SGHNT and CDR2 YYREEE (reference sequence). This CDR3 has 15 residues. The trim removed 3 bases at V and 1 base at J, leaving 3 bases unmatched. Treatment given: some 19 received Ad26.COV2.S at low or high dose, single or two shots; several received placebo; per-sample allocation not given. The study sampled participants on day 63 after the first vaccine or placebo injection. Cohort 1b enrolled adults aged 18-55 years in Boston. Concerning this clone: Its antigen is unidentified.

The starting material was peripheral blood, obtained in a trial of Ad26.COV2.S vaccine versus placebo. The receptor comes from a person aged 18-60 years who received the Ad26.COV2.S COVID-19 vaccine or a placebo. The J gene is TRBJ2-2, the V gene TRBV5-4, with TRBD2 identical over 7 bases. The DNA for the CDR3 is TGTGCCAGCAGCTCCGGGACTAAGAACACCGGGGAGCTGTTTTTT. This gives the protein CASSSGTKNTGELFF.